This TCR beta chain came from a study of blood T cell repertoires in COVID-19 (dated by TCRdb to 2020 to 2021). Context from the whole study: Samples from collaborators originated in the United States, Italy and Spain and spanned both the acute and convalescent phases of COVID-19. The sample metadata nearly always contained a de-identified subject ID, COVID-19 status, age in years and sex. Subjects who had been exposed to COVID-19, were actively infected with it, or had recovered from it provided the deeply sampled blood TCRbeta repertoires that made up the dataset. The repertoires were released in a freely available public database intended as a resource for research on the immune response to SARS-CoV-2. Where available, HLA class I and class II types were taken from metadata supplied by the sample provider and were not determined by assay-based typing. The samples were drawn from the first 160 participants of the ongoing ImmuneRACE study and from over a thousand subjects provided by 6 global collaborators. The prospective study material was composed of cDNA or gDNA derived from T cells, B-cell-depleted T cells, or PBMCs.

TCRbeta CDR3 regions were amplified from genomic DNA by means of the immunoSEQ Assay, a bias-controlled multiplex PCR. Concerning the study's data processing: The number of nucleated cells in each sample was estimated by amplification of reference gene primers within the assay. Sequence reads were collapsed and filtered to measure the absolute abundance of every unique TCRbeta CDR3 rearrangement. For each sample, productive Simpson clonality was calculated as the square root of Simpson's diversity index over productive rearrangements. The clones in this table, taken by TCRdb from immuneACCESS, are in-frame only. Not every clone is retained; where verified, under half of the shortfall comes from an unresolved V gene, and the cause of the rest is unknown. V and J calls and clone size come straight from that table; D and trimming were deduced from the DNA. A total of around 120,000 clones appear in this sample, around 80% of them only once. The ten largest clones take up 20% to 25% of the sample.

In regard to this clone: The antigen it binds to is not known. Qualities for individual bases were not recorded, and no much larger clone is one base off.

Overall results and qualifications from the work: The amount of clinical and demographic metadata varied by source and participant and was provided uncurated.

Whole blood was collected in K2EDTA tubes by collaborating institutions according to the institutions' own protocols. For TCRbeta analysis, collaborator samples were shipped as frozen whole blood, as isolated PBMCs, or as DNA extracted from either sample type. V is shortened by 3 bases, J by 5 bases, and the region joining them spans 14 bases. The CDR3 spans 15 residues, from the cysteine through the phenylalanine. Here the CDR3 DNA is all that survives: 45 bases in frame from base 1. From a lookup of the germline V gene, CDR1 and CDR2 are SGHDT and YYEEEE. Material for sequencing was peripheral blood. This sequence uses TRBV5-6 and TRBJ2-2, with the D gene call left open. This clonotype was obtained from a man aged 70-80 years with active or convalescent COVID-19. The CDR3 sequence is CASSSLRSFTGELFF. The bases are TGTGCCAGCAGCTCGCTACGAAGCTTTACCGGGGAGCTGTTTTTT.